Here is one T cell receptor (beta chain) with its context. Its target is not known. This sample is part of a study of T cell responses to AZD1222 COVID-19 vaccine. Study results and caveats: After two AZD1222 doses, spike-specific TCR breadth and depth rose versus day 0. At 160-218 and 743-854, vaccine-associated CD4 TCRs were dominant, and they spanned spike.

The CDR3 sequence is 14 residues long. The V end lost 4 bases, the J end lost 2 bases, and 11 bases lay between the germline ends. Per germline, CDR1 LGHDT and CDR2 YNNKEL (reference sequence). The assay was immunoSEQ multiplex PCR, and TCRdb's table has in-frame clones only and misses some. Seen here are approximately 130,000 clones, around 89% observed once, and the top ten hold roughly a tenth. The study pooled second doses at about 4 or about 12 weeks. Here the sequenced sample was peripheral blood, taken 28 days after the second AZD1222 dose. This TCR was recovered from an adult who received the AZD1222 COVID-19 vaccine. The chain uses TRBV3-1 (or the pseudogene TRBV3-2) and TRBJ1-2, with a weak D call TRBD1 (5 bases). The CDR3 is CASSPPRTNYGYTF. CDR3 nucleotides: TGTGCCAGCAGCCCACCGCGGACAAACTATGGCTACACCTTC.